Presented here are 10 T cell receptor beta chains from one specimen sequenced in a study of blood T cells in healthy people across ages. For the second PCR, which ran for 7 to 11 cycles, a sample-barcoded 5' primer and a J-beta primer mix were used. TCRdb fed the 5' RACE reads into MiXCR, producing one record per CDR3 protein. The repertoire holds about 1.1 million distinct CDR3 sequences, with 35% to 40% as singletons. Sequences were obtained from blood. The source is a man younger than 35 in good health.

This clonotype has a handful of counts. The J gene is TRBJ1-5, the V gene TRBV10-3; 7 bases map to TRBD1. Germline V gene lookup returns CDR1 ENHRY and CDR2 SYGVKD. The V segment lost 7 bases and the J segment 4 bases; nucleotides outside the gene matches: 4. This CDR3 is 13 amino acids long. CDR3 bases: TGTGCCATCAACCAGGGGGTAAATCAGCCCCAGCATTTT. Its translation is CAINQGVNQPQHF.

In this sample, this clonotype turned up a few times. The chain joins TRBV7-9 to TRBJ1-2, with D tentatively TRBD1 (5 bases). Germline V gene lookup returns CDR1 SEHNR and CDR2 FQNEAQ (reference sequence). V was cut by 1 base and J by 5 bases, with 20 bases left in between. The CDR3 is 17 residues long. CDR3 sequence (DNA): TGTGCCAGCAGCTTAGATGTCAGGGAATTGCCATTATATGGCTACACCTTC. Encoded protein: CASSLDVRELPLYGYTF.

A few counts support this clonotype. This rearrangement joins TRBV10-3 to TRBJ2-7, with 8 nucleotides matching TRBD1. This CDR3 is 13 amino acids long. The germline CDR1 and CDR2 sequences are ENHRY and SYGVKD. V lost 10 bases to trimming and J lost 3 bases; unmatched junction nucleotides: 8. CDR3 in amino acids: CASAGGPNYEQYF. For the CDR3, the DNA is TGTGCCAGCGCAGGGGGCCCCAACTACGAGCAGTACTTC.

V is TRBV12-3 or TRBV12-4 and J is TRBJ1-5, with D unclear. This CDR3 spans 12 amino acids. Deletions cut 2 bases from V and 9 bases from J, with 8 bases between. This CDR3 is CASSLKAGPQHF. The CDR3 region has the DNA TGTGCCAGCAGTTTAAAGGCGGGGCCCCAGCATTTT.

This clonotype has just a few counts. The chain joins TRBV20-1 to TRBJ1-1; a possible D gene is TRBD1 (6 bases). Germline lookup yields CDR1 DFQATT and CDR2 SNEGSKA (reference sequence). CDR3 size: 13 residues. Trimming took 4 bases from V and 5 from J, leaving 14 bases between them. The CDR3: CSATLQGGTEAFF. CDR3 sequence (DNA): TGCAGTGCTACCTTACAGGGAGGAACTGAAGCTTTCTTT.

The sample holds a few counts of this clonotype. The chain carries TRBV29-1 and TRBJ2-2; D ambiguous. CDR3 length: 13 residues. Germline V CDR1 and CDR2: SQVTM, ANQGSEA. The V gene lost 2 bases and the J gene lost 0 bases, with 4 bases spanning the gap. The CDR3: CSVEQTNTGELFF. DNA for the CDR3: TGCAGCGTTGAACAAACGAACACCGGGGAGCTGTTTTTT.

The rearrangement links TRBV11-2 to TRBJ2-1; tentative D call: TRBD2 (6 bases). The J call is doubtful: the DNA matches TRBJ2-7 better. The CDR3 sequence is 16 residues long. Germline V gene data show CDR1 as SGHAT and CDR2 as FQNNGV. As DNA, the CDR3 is TGTGCCAGCAGCTTAGATCAGGCGGGGAACTACAATGAGCAGTACTTC. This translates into CASSLDQAGNYNEQYF.

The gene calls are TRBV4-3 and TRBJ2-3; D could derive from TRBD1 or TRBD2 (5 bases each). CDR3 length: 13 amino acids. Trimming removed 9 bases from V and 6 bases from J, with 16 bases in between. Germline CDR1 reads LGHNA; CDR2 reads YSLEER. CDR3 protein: CASGREFGDTQYF. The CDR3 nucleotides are TGCGCCAGTGGCAGGGAGTTTGGTGATACGCAGTATTTT.

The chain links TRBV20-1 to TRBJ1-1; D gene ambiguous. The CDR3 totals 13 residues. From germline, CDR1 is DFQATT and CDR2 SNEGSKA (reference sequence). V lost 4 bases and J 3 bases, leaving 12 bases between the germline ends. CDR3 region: CSATPIGDTEAFF. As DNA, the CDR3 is TGCAGTGCTACACCGATCGGGGACACTGAAGCTTTCTTT.

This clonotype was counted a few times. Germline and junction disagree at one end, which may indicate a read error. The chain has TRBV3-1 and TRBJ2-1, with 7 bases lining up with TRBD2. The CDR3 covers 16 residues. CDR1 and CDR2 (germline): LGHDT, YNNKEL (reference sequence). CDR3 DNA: TGTGCCTGCAGCCAAAATCTAGCGGCCTCTAACAATGAGCAGTTCTTC. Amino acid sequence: CACSQNLAASNNEQFF.